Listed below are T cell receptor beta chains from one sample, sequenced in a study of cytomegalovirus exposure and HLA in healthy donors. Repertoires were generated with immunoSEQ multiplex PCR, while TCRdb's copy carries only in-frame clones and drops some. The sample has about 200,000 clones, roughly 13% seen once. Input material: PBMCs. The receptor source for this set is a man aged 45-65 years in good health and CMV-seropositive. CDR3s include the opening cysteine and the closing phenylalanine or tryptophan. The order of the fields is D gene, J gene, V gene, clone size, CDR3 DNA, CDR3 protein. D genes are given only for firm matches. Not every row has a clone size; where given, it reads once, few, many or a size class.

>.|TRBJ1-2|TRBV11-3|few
TGTGCCAGCAGCTTAGATGCAGGCTCTGGGGGCTACACCTTC
CASSLDAGSGGYTF
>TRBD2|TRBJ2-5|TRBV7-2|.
TGTGCCAGCAGCCTTGACTTGCGGGGGGGCCGTGAGACCCAGTACTTC
CASSLDLRGGRETQYF
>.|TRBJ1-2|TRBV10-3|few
TGTGCCATCAGTGAGTCTAAAAGGGGCCTGGGCTACACCTTC
CAISESKRGLGYTF
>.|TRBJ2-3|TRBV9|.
TGTGCCAGCAGCGTAGACAGGGCCGTAGATACGCAGTATTTT
CASSVDRAVDTQYF
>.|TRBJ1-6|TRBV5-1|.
TGCGCCAGCAGCTTGGGCAGGGGCCTGGATTCACCCCTCCACTTT
CASSLGRGLDSPLHF
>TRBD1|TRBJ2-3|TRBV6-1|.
TGTGCCAGCACCAACCACAGGGGTACCACAGATACGCAGTATTTT
CASTNHRGTTDTQYF
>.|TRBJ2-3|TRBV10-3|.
TGTGCCATCAACGGCGGCCAACCAGCAGATACGCAGTATTTT
CAINGGQPADTQYF
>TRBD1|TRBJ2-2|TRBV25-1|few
TGTGCCAGCAGTGATACGGACAGGGACAGAACCGGGGAGCTGTTTTTT
CASSDTDRDRTGELFF
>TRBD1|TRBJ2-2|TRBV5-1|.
TGCGCCAGCAGCTGGGGGACAGGGTACACCGGGGAGCTGTTTTTT
CASSWGTGYTGELFF
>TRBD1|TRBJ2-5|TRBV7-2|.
TGTGCCGGACCACTCACAGGGGCAGAGACCCAGTACTTC
CAGPLTGAETQYF
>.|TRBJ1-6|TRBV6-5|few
TGTGCCAGCAGAAACGGGTTCTATGATAATTCACCCCTCCACTTT
CASRNGFYDNSPLHF
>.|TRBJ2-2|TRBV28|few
TGTGCCAGCACCACTACGAACACCGGGGAGCTGTTTTTT
CASTTTNTGELFF
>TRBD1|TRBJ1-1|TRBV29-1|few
TGCAGCGTTAGGACAGGGGTAATGAACACTGAAGCTTTCTTT
CSVRTGVMNTEAFF
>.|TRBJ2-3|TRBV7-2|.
TGTGCCAGCAGCTTATCCGGGTCCACAGATACGCAGTATTTT
CASSLSGSTDTQYF
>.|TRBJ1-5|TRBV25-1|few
TGTGCCAGCAGTGAGTCAGGGAGCAATCAGCCCCAGCATTTT
CASSESGSNQPQHF
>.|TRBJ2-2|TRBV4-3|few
TGCGCCAGCAGCCAACTCATGGCCCCCTTGAACACCGGGGAGCTGTTTTTT
CASSQLMAPLNTGELFF
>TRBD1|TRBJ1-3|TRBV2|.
TGTGCCGGAAGGACAGGGGGCCTTGGACCCATATATTTT
CAGRTGGLGPIYF
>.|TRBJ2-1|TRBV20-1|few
TGCAGTGCTAGTCCGTACAATGAGCAGTTCTTC
CSASPYNEQFF
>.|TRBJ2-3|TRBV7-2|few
TGTGCCAGCAGCGCCGCCTTGGGCTCCTTCGAAGGTACGCAGTATTTT
CASSAALGSFEGTQYF
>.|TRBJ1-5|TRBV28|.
TGTGCCAGCAGGGTCACAAGTGGTCAGCCCCAGCATTTT
CASRVTSGQPQHF
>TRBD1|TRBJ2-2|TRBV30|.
TGTGCCTGGGACACCGGGACAGTACCCGGGGAGCTGTTTTTT
CAWDTGTVPGELFF
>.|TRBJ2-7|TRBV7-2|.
TGTGCCAGCAGCTTGACAGGTTACGAGCAGTACTTC
CASSLTGYEQYF
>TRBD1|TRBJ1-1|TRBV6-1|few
TGTGCCAGCAGGGAGGGACAGGGGTTCACTGAAGCTTTCTTT
CASREGQGFTEAFF
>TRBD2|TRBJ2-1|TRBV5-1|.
TGCGCCAGCAGTTTGTCGGGGGGGTCCTACAATGAGCAGTTCTTC
CASSLSGGSYNEQFF
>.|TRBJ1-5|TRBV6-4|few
TGTGCCAGCAGTGCCAACCCCGGGGTACAGCCCCAGCATTTT
CASSANPGVQPQHF
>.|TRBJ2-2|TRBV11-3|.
TGTGCCAGCAGCTTAGGCCTGGGGGGAGCGACCGGGGAGCTGTTTTTT
CASSLGLGGATGELFF
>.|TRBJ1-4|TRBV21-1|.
TGTGCCAGCAGCAGACTGACAGGGGCGGCTAATGAAAAACTGTTTTTT
CASSRLTGAANEKLFF
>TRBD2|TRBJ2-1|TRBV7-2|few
TGTGCCAGCAGCTTAGGGAGCCTAGCGGGGGTTAGTGAGCAGTTCTTC
CASSLGSLAGVSEQFF
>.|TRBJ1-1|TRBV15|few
TGTGCCACCAGCAGAGAGAATCCGGGGATGATTGGCACTGAAGCTTTCTTT
CATSRENPGMIGTEAFF
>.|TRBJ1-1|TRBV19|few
TGTGCCAGTAGTACGAGAGCGGACACTGAAGCTTTCTTT
CASSTRADTEAFF
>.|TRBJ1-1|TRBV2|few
TGTGCCAGCAGTGGACAGATGAACACTGAAGCTTTCTTT
CASSGQMNTEAFF
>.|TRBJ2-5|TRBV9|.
TGTGCCAGCAGCGTGAGGCAGGGGGAGACCCAGTACTTC
CASSVRQGETQYF
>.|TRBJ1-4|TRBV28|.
TGTGCCAGCCAAGGGGTCGAAAAACTGTTTTTT
CASQGVEKLFF
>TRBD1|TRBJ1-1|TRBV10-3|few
TGTGCCATCACTAGACAGGGAATGAACACTGAAGCTTTCTTT
CAITRQGMNTEAFF
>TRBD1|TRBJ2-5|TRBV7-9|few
TGTGCCAGCAGCTTAGCCCGGACAGGGACGAAAGAGACCCAGTACTTC
CASSLARTGTKETQYF